The next 20 T cell receptor beta chains were all read from a single sample in a study of blood T cell repertoires in COVID-19. Sequencing used immunoSEQ multiplex PCR; TCRdb keeps in-frame clones, though not all of them. This repertoire shows approximately 93,000 clones, around 86% found once; its top ten account for 27%. The sample consisted of peripheral blood. All receptors derive from a man in his fifties or sixties with active or convalescent COVID-19.

The chain employs TRBV5-1 and TRBJ1-4; a weak D match, TRBD1 (5 bases). The ends were cut back, 2 bases at V and 4 bases at J, with 12 bases in the middle. From germline, CDR1 is SGHRS and CDR2 YFSETQ. CDR3 size: 15 residues. CDR3: CASSFNRQSNEKLFF. The CDR3 bases are TGCGCCAGCAGCTTTAATCGACAGAGTAATGAAAAACTGTTTTTT.

The chain links TRBV30 to TRBJ2-7, with TRBD1 identical over 8 bases. The V and J ends lost 3 bases and 2 bases, in that order; junction bases with no gene match: 6. The CDR3 totals 14 residues. CDR1 is GTSNPN, CDR2 SVGIG, per germline (reference sequence). CDR3 sequence reads: CAWRALDRAYEQYF. DNA of the CDR3: TGTGCCTGGAGGGCCCTGGACAGGGCCTACGAGCAGTACTTC.

The chain has TRBV28 and TRBJ2-1; TRBD2 matches 10 bases. The germline gives CDR1 MDHEN, CDR2 SYDVKM. With 4 bases clipped from V and 3 bases from J, the junction kept 3 bases outside the gene matches. CDR3 length: 15 residues. This chain's CDR3 is CASSSSGGYYNEQFF. The CDR3 coding sequence is TGTGCCAGCAGTTCTAGCGGGGGTTACTACAATGAGCAGTTCTTC. Supplemented by reference TRBV28 and TRBJ2-1, the full variable domain reads DVKVTQSSRYLVKRTGEKVFLECVQDMDHENMFWYRQDPGLGLRLIYFSYDVKMKEKGDIPEGYSVSREKKERFSLILESASTNQTSMYLCASSSSGGYYNEQFFGPGTRLTVL.

The V and J genes are TRBV2 and TRBJ2-7, with 7 bases that match TRBD1. Germline assignment: CDR1 SNHLY and CDR2 FYNNEI. The CDR3 consists of 13 residues. Trimming removed 10 bases from V and 2 bases from J; junction bases left unmatched: 8. For the CDR3, the DNA is TGTGCCACCGCAACCGGGACAGCCTACGAGCAGTACTTC. Protein: CATATGTAYEQYF.

This clone was counted only a few times. The rearrangement links TRBV5-1 to TRBJ1-1; D may be TRBD1 (6 bases). The CDR3 spans 15 residues. Germline V gives CDR1 SGHRS, CDR2 YFSETQ. V lost 4 bases and J 1 base, leaving 14 bases between the germline ends. The CDR3 here is CASSGTRDENTEAFF. The CDR3 DNA reads TGCGCCAGCAGCGGGACACGGGACGAGAACACTGAAGCTTTCTTT.

The chain couples TRBV12-5 to TRBJ1-6, with D possibly being TRBD1 (6 bases). The CDR3 runs 16 residues. The germline V gene encodes CDR1 LGHNT and CDR2 FRNRAP. The V end was cut by 2 bases, the J end by 7 bases, with 15 bases between. This CDR3 is CASGLSGGAGNSPLHF. For the CDR3, the DNA is TGTGCTAGTGGTTTGTCGGGGGGCGCTGGGAATTCACCCCTCCACTTT.

The chain joins TRBV5-1 to TRBJ1-5; TRBD1 might be the D (5 bases). The V end lost 0 bases, the J end lost 6 bases, and 10 bases lay between the germline ends. The CDR3 is made up of 14 amino acids. Germline values: CDR1 SGHRS, CDR2 YFSETQ. The CDR3 region is CASSLVGGTQPQHF. The CDR3 nucleotides read TGCGCCAGCAGCTTGGTGGGGGGGACTCAGCCCCAGCATTTT. Combining the CDR3 with reference TRBV5-1 and TRBJ1-5 gives the whole variable domain KAGVTQTPRYLIKTRGQQVTLSCSPISGHRSVSWYQQTPGQGLQFLFEYFSETQRNKGNFPGRFSGRQFSNSRSEMNVSTLELGDSALYLCASSLVGGTQPQHFGDGTRLSIL.

The chain couples TRBV4-2 to TRBJ1-3; unclear D gene. V was shortened by 3 bases and J by 4 bases, with 16 bases between the two germline ends. Per germline, CDR1 LGHNA and CDR2 YNFKEQ. The CDR3 length is 16 residues. The CDR3 is CASSQETTGPGNTIYF. The CDR3 DNA is TGTGCCAGCAGCCAGGAAACGACGGGTCCAGGAAACACCATATATTTT.

The chain links TRBV19 to TRBJ2-6, with TRBD1 as a possible D gene (5 bases). The V gene's germline CDR1 is LNHDA and CDR2 SQIVND (reference sequence). The CDR3 consists of 17 residues. V lost 2 bases and J 1 base, leaving 12 bases between the germline ends. The CDR3: CASSIFPTASGANVLTF. The CDR3 region has the DNA TGTGCCAGTAGTATATTTCCGACAGCTTCTGGGGCCAACGTCCTGACTTTC. Together with reference TRBV19 and TRBJ2-6, the CDR3 gives the full variable domain: DGGITQSPKYLFRKEGQNVTLSCEQNLNHDAMYWYRQDPGQGLRLIYYSQIVNDFQKGDIAEGYSVSREKKESFPLTVTSAQKNPTAFYLCASSIFPTASGANVLTFGAGSRLTVL.

The chain carries TRBV11-2 and TRBJ2-3; the D gene is possibly TRBD2 (7 bases). The V and J ends lost 5 bases and 6 bases respectively, with 27 bases between them. This CDR3 is built from 18 residues. Germline CDR1 SGHAT, CDR2 FQNNGV. CDR3 protein: CASSQAGRRGPAGDTQYF. In DNA form, the CDR3 reads TGTGCCAGCAGCCAGGCGGGTAGGCGGGGGCCTGCTGGGGATACGCAGTATTTT.

V is TRBV6-5 and J is TRBJ2-7; perhaps TRBD1 as D (6 bases). With 6 bases removed from V and 6 bases from J, the gap between germline ends came to 18 bases. Germline V lookup: CDR1 MNHEY, CDR2 SVGAGI. The CDR3 runs to 14 residues. The CDR3 bases are TGTGCCAGCAGCGCACAGGGCCTGGCGGGCGAGCAGTACTTC. Translated, it gives CASSAQGLAGEQYF.

This sequence joins TRBV9 and TRBJ2-7; D unresolved. With 2 bases removed from V and 2 bases from J, the gap between germline ends came to 11 bases. The CDR3 consists of 14 residues. Germline V gene lookup returns CDR1 SGDLS and CDR2 YYNGEE. CDR3 in DNA: TGTGCCAGCAGCGTCGAACGGGTACCCTACGAGCAGTACTTC. Its translation is CASSVERVPYEQYF.

This chain links TRBV27 with TRBJ1-6, with TRBD1 matching 9 bases. V lost 5 bases to trimming and J lost 8 bases; unmatched junction nucleotides: 7. Germline V gene sequence: CDR1 MNHEY, CDR2 SMNVEV (reference sequence). This CDR3 region has 15 residues. The DNA for the CDR3 is TGTGCCAGCAGTCCTATCGGACAGGGGCATTCACCCCTCCACTTT. It codes for CASSPIGQGHSPLHF.

J is TRBJ2-7 and V is TRBV19; no clear D. This CDR3 is built from 15 residues. Trimming cost V 0 bases and J 1 base, with 10 bases left between them. CDR1 and CDR2 (germline): LNHDA, SQIVND (reference sequence). The CDR3 is CASSIDREASYEQYF. In DNA form, the CDR3 reads TGTGCCAGTAGTATAGATCGTGAAGCATCCTACGAGCAGTACTTC.

This chain uses TRBV18 with TRBJ1-6; 7 bases line up with TRBD1. The CDR3 consists of 14 residues. Germline assignment: CDR1 KGHSH and CDR2 LQKENI. Losses at the gene ends were 3 bases for V and 10 bases for J; bases not matched to a gene: 6. The DNA of the CDR3 is TGTGCCAGCTCACCTACAGACAGGGAATCACCCCTCCACTTT. This sequence encodes CASSPTDRESPLHF.

This clone was observed a few times. The chain carries TRBV7-8 and TRBJ1-2, with D tentatively TRBD1 (5 bases). Trimming shortened V by 1 base and J by 0 bases, and 12 bases separated the two germline ends. The CDR3 is made up of 16 amino acids. Germline V CDR1 and CDR2: SGHVS, FQNEAQ. The CDR3 region has the DNA TGTGCCAGCAGCTTAGATCAGGGCAGGCCTAACTATGGCTACACCTTC. Its translation is CASSLDQGRPNYGYTF. Complete variable domain (other parts from reference TRBV7-8 and TRBJ1-2): GAGVSQSPRYKVAKRGQDVALRCDPISGHVSLFWYQQALGQGPEFLTYFQNEAQLDKSGLPSDRFFAERPEGSVSTLKIQRTQQEDSAVYLCASSLDQGRPNYGYTFGSGTRLTVV.

The genes are TRBV7-2 and TRBJ2-5; TRBD2 is a possible D gene (6 bases). CDR1 is SGHTA and CDR2 is FQGNSA in the germline V gene. The length of the CDR3 is 15 residues. Trimming took off 0 bases at V and 2 bases at J, with 10 bases between the two ends. The CDR3 protein is CASSLATSTQETQYF. For the CDR3, the DNA is TGTGCCAGCAGCTTAGCCACTAGCACTCAAGAGACCCAGTACTTC.

The chain joins TRBV6-5 to TRBJ1-2, with TRBD1 identical over 8 bases. The germline CDR1 and CDR2 sequences are MNHEY and SVGAGI. Trimming at V came to 7 bases and at J to 3 bases, leaving 10 bases not matched to a gene. There are 15 residues in the CDR3. In DNA form, the CDR3 reads TGTGCCAGCACCGCACGGACAGGGAACTACTATGGCTACACCTTC. It yields the protein CASTARTGNYYGYTF.

With respect to this clone: One base separates it from a far larger clone, so it is likely a read error. The chain has TRBV6-5 and TRBJ2-7; D is perhaps TRBD2 (6 bases). V lost 8 bases and J 0 bases, leaving 11 bases between the germline ends. The CDR3 consists of 13 residues. Germline loops: CDR1 MNHEY, CDR2 SVGAGI. CDR3 in amino acids: CASRGGSSYEQYF. The CDR3 region has the DNA TGTGCCAGCCGAGGAGGGAGCTCCTACGAGCAGTACTTC.

The chain combines TRBV7-7 with TRBJ2-3; 8 positions match TRBD2. With V trimmed by 5 bases and J by 6 bases, 7 bases remained unmatched. The CDR3 runs to 14 residues. Germline lookup yields CDR1 SSHAT and CDR2 FNYEAQ (reference sequence). CDR3 region: CASSPGLEADTQYF. CDR3 DNA sequence: TGTGCCAGCAGCCCGGGACTAGAGGCGGATACGCAGTATTTT.